The entry below describes one T cell receptor beta chain. The repertoire was sequenced with immunoSEQ multiplex PCR; TCRdb's copy has only in-frame clones and lacks some. The sample carries roughly 73,000 clones, roughly 92% recorded once. These data are taken from a study of control samples from healthy donors and cancer patients. V shed 2 bases and J shed 7 bases, with 9 bases lying between them. Looked up from germline, CDR1 is MNHEY and CDR2 is SVGAGI. CDR3 size: 13 residues. The V call is TRBV6-5, the J call TRBJ1-5; no firm D call. The sequence was obtained from a woman aged 60-75 years in good health. The sample was blood. DNA of the CDR3: TGTGCCAGCAGTTACAAGGTTTGGCAGCCCCAGCATTTT. Its translation is CASSYKVWQPQHF.